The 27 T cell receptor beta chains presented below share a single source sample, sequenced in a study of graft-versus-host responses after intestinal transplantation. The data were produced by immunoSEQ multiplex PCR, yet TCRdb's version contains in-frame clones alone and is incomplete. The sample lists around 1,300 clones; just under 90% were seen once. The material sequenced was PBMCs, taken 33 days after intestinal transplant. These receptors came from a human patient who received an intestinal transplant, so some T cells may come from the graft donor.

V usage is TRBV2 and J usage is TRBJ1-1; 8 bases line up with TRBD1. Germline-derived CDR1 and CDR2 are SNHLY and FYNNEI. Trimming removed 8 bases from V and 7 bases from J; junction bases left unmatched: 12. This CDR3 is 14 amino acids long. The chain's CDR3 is CASYRGVVVDEAFF. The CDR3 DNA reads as TGTGCCAGCTACAGGGGGGTAGTAGTGGATGAAGCTTTCTTT.

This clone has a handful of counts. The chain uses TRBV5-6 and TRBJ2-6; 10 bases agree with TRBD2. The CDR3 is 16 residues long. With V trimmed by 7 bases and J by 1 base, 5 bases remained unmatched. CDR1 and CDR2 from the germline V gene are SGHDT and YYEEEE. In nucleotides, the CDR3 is TGTGCCAGCGAAACTAGCGGGGTATCTGGGGCCAACGTCCTGACTTTC. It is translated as CASETSGVSGANVLTF.

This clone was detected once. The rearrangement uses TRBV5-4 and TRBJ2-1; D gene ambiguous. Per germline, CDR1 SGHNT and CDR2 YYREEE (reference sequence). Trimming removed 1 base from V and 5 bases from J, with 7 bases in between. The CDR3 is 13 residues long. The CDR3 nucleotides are TGTGCCAGCAGCTTGAACGAGAACAATGAGCAGTTCTTC. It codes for CASSLNENNEQFF.

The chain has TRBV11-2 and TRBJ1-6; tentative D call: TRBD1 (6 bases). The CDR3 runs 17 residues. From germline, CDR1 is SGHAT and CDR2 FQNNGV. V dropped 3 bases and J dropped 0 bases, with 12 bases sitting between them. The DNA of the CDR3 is TGTGCCAGCAGCTTCGGACAGCCTAGCTCCTATAATTCACCCCTCCACTTT. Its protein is CASSFGQPSSYNSPLHF.

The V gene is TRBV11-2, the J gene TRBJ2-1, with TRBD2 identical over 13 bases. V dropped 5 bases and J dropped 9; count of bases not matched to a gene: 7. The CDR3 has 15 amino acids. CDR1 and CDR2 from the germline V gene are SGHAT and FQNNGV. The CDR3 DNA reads TGTGCCAGCAGCCCAGGACTAGCGGGAGTTCGTGAGCAGTTCTTC. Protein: CASSPGLAGVREQFF.

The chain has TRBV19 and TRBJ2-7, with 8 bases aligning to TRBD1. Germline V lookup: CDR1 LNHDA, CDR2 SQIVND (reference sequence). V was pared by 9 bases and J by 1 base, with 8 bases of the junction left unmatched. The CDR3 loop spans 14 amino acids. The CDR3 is CASATGGRSYEQYF. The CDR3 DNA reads TGTGCCAGCGCCACAGGGGGAAGGTCCTACGAGCAGTACTTC.

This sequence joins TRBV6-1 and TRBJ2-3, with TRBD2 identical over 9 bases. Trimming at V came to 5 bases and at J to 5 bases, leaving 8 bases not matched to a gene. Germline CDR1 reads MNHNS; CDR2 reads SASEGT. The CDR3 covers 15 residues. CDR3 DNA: TGTGCCAGCAGTCGTATAGCGGGAGAGGGAGATACGCAGTATTTT. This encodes CASSRIAGEGDTQYF.

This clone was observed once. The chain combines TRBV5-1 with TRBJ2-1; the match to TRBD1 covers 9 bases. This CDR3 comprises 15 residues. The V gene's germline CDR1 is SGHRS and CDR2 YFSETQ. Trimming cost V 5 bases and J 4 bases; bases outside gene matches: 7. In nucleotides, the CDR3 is TGCGCCAGCAGATCTGGACAGGGGACTTACAATGAGCAGTTCTTC. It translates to CASRSGQGTYNEQFF.

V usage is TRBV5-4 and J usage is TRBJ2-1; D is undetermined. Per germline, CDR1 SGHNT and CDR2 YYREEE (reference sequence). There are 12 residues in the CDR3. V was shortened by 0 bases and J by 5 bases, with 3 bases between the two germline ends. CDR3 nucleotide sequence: TGTGCCAGCAGCTTGGCACACAATGAGCAGTTCTTC. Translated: CASSLAHNEQFF.

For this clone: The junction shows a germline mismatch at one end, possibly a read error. CDR3 in amino acids: CASSQLAGSSYEQYF. In DNA, the CDR3 is TGTGCCAGCAGCCAATTAGCGGGATCTTCCTACGAGCAGTACTTC. This chain uses TRBV4-1 with TRBJ2-7, with 8 bases identical to TRBD2. The CDR3 is 15 residues long. Germline V CDR1 and CDR2: MGHRA, YSYEKL.

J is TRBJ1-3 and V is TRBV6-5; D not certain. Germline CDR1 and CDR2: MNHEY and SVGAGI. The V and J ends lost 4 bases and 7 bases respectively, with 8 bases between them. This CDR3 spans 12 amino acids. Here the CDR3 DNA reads TGTGCCAGCAGTTGGGTTCGGAACACCATATATTTT. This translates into CASSWVRNTIYF.

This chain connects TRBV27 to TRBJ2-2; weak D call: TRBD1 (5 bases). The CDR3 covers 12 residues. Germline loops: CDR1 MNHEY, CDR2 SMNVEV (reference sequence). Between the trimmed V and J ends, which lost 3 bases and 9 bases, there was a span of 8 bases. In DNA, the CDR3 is TGTGCCAGCAGTTTTCAGGACAGGGAGCTGTTTTTT. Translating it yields CASSFQDRELFF.

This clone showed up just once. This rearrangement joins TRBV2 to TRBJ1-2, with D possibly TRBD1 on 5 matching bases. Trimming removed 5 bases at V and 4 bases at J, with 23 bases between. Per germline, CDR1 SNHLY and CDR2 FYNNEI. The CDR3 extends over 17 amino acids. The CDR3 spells CASSTGLYRRKAYGYTF. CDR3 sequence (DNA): TGTGCCAGCAGTACGGGGCTTTACCGACGAAAGGCCTATGGCTACACCTTC.

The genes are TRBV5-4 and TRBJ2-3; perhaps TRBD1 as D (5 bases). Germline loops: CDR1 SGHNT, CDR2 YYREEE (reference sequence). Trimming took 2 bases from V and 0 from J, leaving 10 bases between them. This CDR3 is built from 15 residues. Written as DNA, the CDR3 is TGTGCCAGCAGCTTATCGGCAGGGAGCACAGATACGCAGTATTTT. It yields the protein CASSLSAGSTDTQYF.

The CDR3 nucleotides read TGTGCCAGCAGCTCTCCGGGAAAGAGGAGCTTTGAAGCTTTCTTT. Translated: CASSSPGKRSFEAFF. The V call is TRBV7-9, the J call TRBJ1-1; D is undetermined. Trimming took off 4 bases at V and 7 bases at J, with 19 bases between the two ends. The CDR3 spans 15 residues. Germline V gene lookup returns CDR1 SEHNR and CDR2 FQNEAQ (reference sequence). Full variable domain (rest looked up from reference TRBV7-9 and TRBJ1-1): DTGVSQNPRHKITKRGQNVTFRCDPISEHNRLYWYRQTLGQGPEFLTYFQNEAQLEKSRLLSDRFSAERPKGSFSTLEIQRTEQGDSAMYLCASSSPGKRSFEAFFGQGTRLTVV.

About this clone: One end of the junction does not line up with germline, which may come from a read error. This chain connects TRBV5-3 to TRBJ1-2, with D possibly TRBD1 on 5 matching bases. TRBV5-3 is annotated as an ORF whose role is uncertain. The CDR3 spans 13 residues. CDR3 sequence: CASSFQGFYGYTF. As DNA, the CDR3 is TGTGCCAGCAGCTTCCAGGGCTTCTATGGCTACACCTTC.

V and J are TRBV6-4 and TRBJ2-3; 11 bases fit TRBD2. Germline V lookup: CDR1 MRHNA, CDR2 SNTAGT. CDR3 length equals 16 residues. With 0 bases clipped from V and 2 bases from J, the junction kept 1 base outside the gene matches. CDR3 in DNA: TGTGCCAGCAGTGACTCTAGCGGGAGGGCCACAGATACGCAGTATTTT. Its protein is CASSDSSGRATDTQYF.

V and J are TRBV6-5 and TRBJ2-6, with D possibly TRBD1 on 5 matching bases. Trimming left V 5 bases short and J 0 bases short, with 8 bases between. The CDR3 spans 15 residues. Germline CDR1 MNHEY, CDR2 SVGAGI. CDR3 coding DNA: TGTGCCAGCAGTGCTAGGGGCTCTGGGGCCAACGTCCTGACTTTC. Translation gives CASSARGSGANVLTF.

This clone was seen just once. CDR3 nucleotides: TGTGCCAGCAGGCCCCGTGGGCGGCAAGAGACCCAGTACTTC. Translated: CASRPRGRQETQYF. The rearrangement uses TRBV11-1 and TRBJ2-5, with D unresolved. The CDR3 sequence is 14 residues long. Trimming cost V 6 bases and J 2 bases, with 13 bases left between them. The germline CDR1 and CDR2 sequences are SGHAT and FQDESV (reference sequence).

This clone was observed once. CDR3 region: CASQRSGNQPQHF. The DNA of the CDR3 is TGTGCCAGCCAGAGGAGCGGCAATCAGCCCCAGCATTTT. The chain couples TRBV6-6 to TRBJ1-5, with D unresolved. V lost 8 bases, J lost 2 bases, and 10 bases lay in between. There are 13 residues in the CDR3. Germline V gives CDR1 MNHNY, CDR2 SVGAGI (reference sequence).

DNA of the CDR3: TGTGCCAGCAGTTACTCCAGCGGTAGCTCCTACGAGCAGTACTTC. It is translated as CASSYSSGSSYEQYF. The V call is TRBV6-9, the J call TRBJ2-7, with D possibly matching TRBD2 (5 bases). Germline lookup yields CDR1 MNHGY and CDR2 SVAAGI. V gave up 3 bases and J gave up 0 bases, with 12 bases separating them. The CDR3 covers 15 residues.

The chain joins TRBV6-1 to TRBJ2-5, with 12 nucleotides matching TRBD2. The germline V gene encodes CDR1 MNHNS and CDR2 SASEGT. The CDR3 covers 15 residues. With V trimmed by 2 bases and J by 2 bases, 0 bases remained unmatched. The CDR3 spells CASSELAGGQETQYF. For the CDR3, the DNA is TGTGCCAGCAGTGAACTAGCGGGGGGGCAAGAGACCCAGTACTTC.

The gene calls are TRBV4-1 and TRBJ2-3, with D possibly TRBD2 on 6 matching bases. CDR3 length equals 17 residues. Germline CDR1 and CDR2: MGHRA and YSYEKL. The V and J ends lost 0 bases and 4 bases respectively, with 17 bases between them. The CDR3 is CASSQDLSLASADTQYF. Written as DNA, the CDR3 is TGCGCCAGCAGCCAAGATCTATCTCTGGCTAGCGCAGATACGCAGTATTTT.

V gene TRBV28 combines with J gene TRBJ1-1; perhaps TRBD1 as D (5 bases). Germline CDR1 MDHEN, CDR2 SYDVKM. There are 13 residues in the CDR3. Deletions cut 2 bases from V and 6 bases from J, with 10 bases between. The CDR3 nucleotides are TGTGCCAGCAGTTTAGGGGCGGGCGCTGAAGCTTTCTTT. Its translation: CASSLGAGAEAFF.

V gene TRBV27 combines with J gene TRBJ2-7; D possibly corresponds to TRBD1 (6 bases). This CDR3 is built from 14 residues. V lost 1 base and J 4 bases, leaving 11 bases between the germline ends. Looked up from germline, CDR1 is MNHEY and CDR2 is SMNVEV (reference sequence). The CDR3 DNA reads TGTGCCAGCAGTTTATTAGGGGGAGCTTACGAGCAGTACTTC. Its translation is CASSLLGGAYEQYF.

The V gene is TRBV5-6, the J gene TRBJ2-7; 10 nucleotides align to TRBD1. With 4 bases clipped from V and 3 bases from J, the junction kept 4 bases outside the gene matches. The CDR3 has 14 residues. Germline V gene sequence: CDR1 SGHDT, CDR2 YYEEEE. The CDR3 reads CASSPGQGNYEQYF. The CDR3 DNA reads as TGTGCCAGCAGCCCGGGACAGGGGAACTACGAGCAGTACTTC.

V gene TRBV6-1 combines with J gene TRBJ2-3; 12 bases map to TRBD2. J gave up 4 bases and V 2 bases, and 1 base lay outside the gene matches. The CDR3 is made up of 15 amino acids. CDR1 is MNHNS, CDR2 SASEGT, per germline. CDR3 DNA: TGTGCCAGCAGTGAACTAGCGGGGGGGCCAGATACGCAGTATTTT. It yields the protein CASSELAGGPDTQYF.